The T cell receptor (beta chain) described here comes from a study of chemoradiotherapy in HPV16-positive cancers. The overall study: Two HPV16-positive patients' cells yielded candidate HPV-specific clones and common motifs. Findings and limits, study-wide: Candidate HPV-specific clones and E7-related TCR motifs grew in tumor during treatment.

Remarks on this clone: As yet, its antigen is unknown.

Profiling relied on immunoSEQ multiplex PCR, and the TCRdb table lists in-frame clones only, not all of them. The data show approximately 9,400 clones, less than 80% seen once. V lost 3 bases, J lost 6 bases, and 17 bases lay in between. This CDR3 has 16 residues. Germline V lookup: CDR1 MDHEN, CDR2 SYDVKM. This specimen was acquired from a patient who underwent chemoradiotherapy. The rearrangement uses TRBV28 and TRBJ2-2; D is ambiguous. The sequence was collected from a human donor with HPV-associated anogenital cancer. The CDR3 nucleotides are TGTGCCAGCAGTTTTCTGGCCGAGGACGGATCCGGGGAGCTGTTTTTT. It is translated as CASSFLAEDGSGELFF.